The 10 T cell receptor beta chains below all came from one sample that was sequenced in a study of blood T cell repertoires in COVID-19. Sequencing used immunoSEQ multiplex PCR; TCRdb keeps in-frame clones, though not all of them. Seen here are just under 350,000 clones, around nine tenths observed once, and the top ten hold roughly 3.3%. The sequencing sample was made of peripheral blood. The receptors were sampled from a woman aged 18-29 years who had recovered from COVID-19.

CDR3: CASSQDRQGNYGYTF. The DNA of the CDR3 is TGCGCCAGCAGCCAAGATCGACAGGGGAACTATGGCTACACCTTC. The gene calls are TRBV4-3 and TRBJ1-2; 8 bases are shared with TRBD1. V lost 0 bases and J lost 2; bases outside the gene matches: 2. The CDR3 is 15 residues long. CDR1 LGHNA and CDR2 YSLEER come from the germline V gene.

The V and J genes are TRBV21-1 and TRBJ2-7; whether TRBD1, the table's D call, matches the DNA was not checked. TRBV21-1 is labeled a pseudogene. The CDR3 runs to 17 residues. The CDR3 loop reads CASSTKKPGQGTYEQYV. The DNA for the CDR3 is TGTGCCAGCAGCACTAAAAAACCGGGACAGGGTACCTACGAGCAGTACGTC.

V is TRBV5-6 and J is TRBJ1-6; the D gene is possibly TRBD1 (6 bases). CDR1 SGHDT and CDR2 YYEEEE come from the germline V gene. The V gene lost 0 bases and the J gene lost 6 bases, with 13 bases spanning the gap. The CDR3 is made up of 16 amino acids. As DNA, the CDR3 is TGTGCCAGCAGCTTGGGCTCAGGGGATCCTAATTCACCCCTCCACTTT. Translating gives CASSLGSGDPNSPLHF.

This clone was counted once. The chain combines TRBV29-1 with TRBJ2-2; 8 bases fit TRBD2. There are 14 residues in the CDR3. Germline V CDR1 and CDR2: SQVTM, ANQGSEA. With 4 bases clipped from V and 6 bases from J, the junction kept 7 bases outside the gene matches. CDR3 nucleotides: TGCAGCGTTGGGACTAGCCCACGTCCCGGGGAGCTGTTTTTT. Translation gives CSVGTSPRPGELFF.

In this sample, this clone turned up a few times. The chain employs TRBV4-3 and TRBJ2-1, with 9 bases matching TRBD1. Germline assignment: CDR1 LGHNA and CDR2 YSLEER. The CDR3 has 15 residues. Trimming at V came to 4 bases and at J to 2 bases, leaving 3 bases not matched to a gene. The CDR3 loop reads CASSRDRATYNEQFF. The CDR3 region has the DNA TGCGCCAGCAGCCGGGACAGGGCTACCTACAATGAGCAGTTCTTC.

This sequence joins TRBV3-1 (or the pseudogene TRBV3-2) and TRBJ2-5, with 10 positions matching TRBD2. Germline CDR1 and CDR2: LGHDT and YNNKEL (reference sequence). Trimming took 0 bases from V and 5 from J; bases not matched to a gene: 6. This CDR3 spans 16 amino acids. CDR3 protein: CASSQEAGGPGETQYF. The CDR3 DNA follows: TGTGCCAGCAGCCAAGAAGCGGGAGGGCCGGGGGAGACCCAGTACTTC.

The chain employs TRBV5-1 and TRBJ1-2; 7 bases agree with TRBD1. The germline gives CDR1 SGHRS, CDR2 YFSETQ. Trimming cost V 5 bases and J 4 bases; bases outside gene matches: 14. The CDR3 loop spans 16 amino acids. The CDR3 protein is CASSPDREGLGYGYTF. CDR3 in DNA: TGCGCCAGCAGTCCTGACAGGGAAGGCCTTGGCTATGGCTACACCTTC.

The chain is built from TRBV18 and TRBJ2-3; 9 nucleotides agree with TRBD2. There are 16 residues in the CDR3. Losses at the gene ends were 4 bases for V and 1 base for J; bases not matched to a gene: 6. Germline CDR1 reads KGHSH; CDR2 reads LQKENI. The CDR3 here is CASSHASGKGTDTQYF. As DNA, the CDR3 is TGTGCCAGCTCACACGCTAGCGGGAAGGGCACAGATACGCAGTATTTT.

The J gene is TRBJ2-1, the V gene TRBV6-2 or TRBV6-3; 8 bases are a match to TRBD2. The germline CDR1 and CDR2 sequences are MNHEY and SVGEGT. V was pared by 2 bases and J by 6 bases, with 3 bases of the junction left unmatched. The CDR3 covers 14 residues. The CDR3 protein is CASSYGGRSNEQFF. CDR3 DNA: TGTGCCAGCAGTTACGGCGGGAGGAGCAATGAGCAGTTCTTC.

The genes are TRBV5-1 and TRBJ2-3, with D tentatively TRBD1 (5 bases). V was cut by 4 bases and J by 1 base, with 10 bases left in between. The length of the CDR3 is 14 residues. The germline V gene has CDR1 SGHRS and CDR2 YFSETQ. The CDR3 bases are TGCGCCAGCAGCGATCTAGGGGGCACAGATACGCAGTATTTT. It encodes CASSDLGGTDTQYF.